Presented here are 19 T cell receptor beta chains from one specimen sequenced in a study of identical twins. MiXCR, applied by TCRdb to the 5' RACE reads, yields one record per CDR3 protein. This table has roughly 750,000 distinct CDR3 sequences, approximately 22% appearing once. The data also belong to a second study, concerning T cells expressing NK-cell markers.

Specimen: PBMCs. The origin of the receptors is a woman aged 18 to 35 in good health.

This clonotype was seen a handful of times. The chain carries TRBV10-3 and TRBJ2-7, with 7 bases aligning to TRBD1. The CDR3 runs to 17 residues. In germline, CDR1 is ENHRY, CDR2 SYGVKD. V dropped 2 bases and J dropped 3; count of bases not matched to a gene: 13. CDR3 amino acids: CAISETRQGIGYYEQYF. The CDR3 coding sequence is TGTGCCATCAGTGAGACCAGACAGGGCATCGGGTACTACGAGCAGTACTTC.

This clonotype was counted at least ten times. This chain uses TRBV12-3 or TRBV12-4 with TRBJ2-1; 12 bases are a match to TRBD2. This CDR3 comprises 15 residues. J lost 8 bases, V lost 5 bases, and 7 bases had no gene match. The CDR3 spells CASSLTSGSRYEQFF. In nucleotides, the CDR3 is TGTGCCAGCAGTCTGACTAGCGGGAGTCGCTATGAGCAGTTCTTC.

Of note for this clonotype: A junction end diverges from the germline sequence, so it may reflect a read error. The chain couples TRBV5-1 to TRBJ2-2; D gene ambiguous. CDR3 size: 11 residues. Germline loops: CDR1 SGHRS, CDR2 YFSETQ. The CDR3 loop is CTSSLPGELFF. For the CDR3, the DNA is TGCACCAGCAGCTTACCCGGGGAGCTGTTTTTT. Based on the CDR3 plus reference TRBV5-1 and TRBJ2-2, the full variable domain is KAGVTQTPRYLIKTRGQQVTLSCSPISGHRSVSWYQQTPGQGLQFLFEYFSETQRNKGNFPGRFSGRQFSNSRSEMNVSTLELGDSALYLCTSSLPGELFFGEGSRLTVL.

In this sample, this clonotype turned up a few times. V and J are TRBV5-1 and TRBJ2-6; D gene ambiguous. The CDR3 spans 14 residues. Trimming removed 6 bases from V and 2 bases from J, with 9 bases in between. Germline loops: CDR1 SGHRS, CDR2 YFSETQ. The CDR3 spells CASISLPGANVLTF. The CDR3 DNA follows: TGCGCCAGCATTTCCCTGCCTGGGGCCAACGTCCTGACTTTC.

The V call is TRBV12-3 or TRBV12-4, the J call TRBJ2-1; TRBD2 aligns across 10 bases. Germline trimming cut 9 bases from V and 4 bases from J; bases unmatched to any gene: 6. The CDR3 contains 14 residues. This chain's CDR3 is CASLAGGRYNEQFF. DNA of the CDR3: TGTGCCAGTTTAGCGGGGGGCCGGTACAATGAGCAGTTCTTC.

A few counts support this clonotype. V gene TRBV7-9 combines with J gene TRBJ2-5; D is unclear. V was clipped by 2 bases and J by 5 bases, with 6 bases between them. This CDR3 is built from 12 residues. Germline V gene data show CDR1 as SEHNR and CDR2 as FQNEAQ (reference sequence). The CDR3 sequence is CASSLLWETQYF. For the CDR3, the DNA is TGTGCCAGCAGCTTACTGTGGGAGACCCAGTACTTC.

The chain links TRBV5-1 to TRBJ2-1; 16 nucleotides match TRBD2. Unmatched junction bases numbered 15, after V lost 4 bases and J lost 8 bases. The germline gives CDR1 SGHRS, CDR2 YFSETQ. This CDR3 is built from 19 residues. CDR3 protein: CASSLTVPGLAGGPYEQFF. In DNA, the CDR3 is TGCGCCAGCAGCCTCACCGTCCCGGGACTAGCGGGAGGGCCCTATGAGCAGTTCTTC.

The chain employs TRBV10-3 and TRBJ2-3; D is uncertain. CDR1 and CDR2 (germline): ENHRY, SYGVKD. This CDR3 has 15 amino acids. V was pared by 4 bases and J by 3 bases, with 14 bases between. Written as DNA, the CDR3 is TGTGCCATCAGTGGGCGGAAAGGAGATACAGATACGCAGTATTTT. Translation gives CAISGRKGDTDTQYF.

The chain links TRBV12-3 or TRBV12-4 to TRBJ1-4, with unresolved D. The CDR3 is 13 residues long. Trimming took 3 bases from V and 8 from J, leaving 10 bases between them. The CDR3 reads CASSFSGSEKLFF. DNA for the CDR3: TGTGCCAGCAGTTTTTCGGGGAGCGAAAAACTGTTTTTT.

The chain uses TRBV20-1 and TRBJ2-7; TRBD2 matches 9 bases. The V gene end was trimmed by 3 bases and the J gene end by 10 bases; junction bases not matched to a gene: 13. This CDR3 contains 14 residues. The germline V gene encodes CDR1 DFQATT and CDR2 SNEGSKA (reference sequence). The CDR3 bases are TGCAGTGCTAGCCTCCTAGCGGGAAGCGGGTTTCAGTACTTC. It translates to CSASLLAGSGFQYF.

In its sample, this clonotype was seen many times. CDR3 amino acids: CASSSISGSSYNEQFF. The CDR3 DNA is TGCGCCAGCAGCTCAATCAGCGGGAGCTCCTACAATGAGCAGTTCTTC. This chain uses TRBV5-1 with TRBJ2-1; 8 nucleotides match TRBD2. The V segment lost 3 bases and the J segment 0 bases; nucleotides outside the gene matches: 5. CDR3 size: 16 residues. The germline V gene has CDR1 SGHRS and CDR2 YFSETQ.

There are a few counts of this clonotype. V gene TRBV20-1 combines with J gene TRBJ2-3; tentatively, D is TRBD2 (6 bases). V dropped 6 bases and J dropped 7 bases, with 20 bases sitting between them. Germline V gene lookup returns CDR1 DFQATT and CDR2 SNEGSKA (reference sequence). The CDR3 contains 14 residues. The CDR3 sequence is CSATLGTLPYTQYF. CDR3 sequence (DNA): TGCAGTGCAACCCTCGGGACTCTCCCATATACGCAGTATTTT.

This clonotype appeared a few times. The chain is built from TRBV6-5 and TRBJ1-2, with TRBD1 matching 8 bases. V lost 8 bases and J lost 7; bases outside the gene matches: 3. Germline V gene sequence: CDR1 MNHEY, CDR2 SVGAGI. The CDR3 contains 11 residues. The CDR3 nucleotides read TGTGCCAGCGGAGACAGGGGTGGCTACACCTTC. Translated, it gives CASGDRGGYTF.

This clonotype was seen more than once but under ten times. The gene calls are TRBV19 and TRBJ1-1; 9 nucleotides line up with TRBD1. Germline trimming cut 7 bases from V and 0 bases from J; bases unmatched to any gene: 12. The CDR3 has 17 residues. Germline V gene data show CDR1 as LNHDA and CDR2 as SQIVND (reference sequence). CDR3 loop: CASMIIWDRDLNTEAFF. The CDR3 DNA is TGTGCCAGTATGATAATTTGGGACAGGGACCTGAACACTGAAGCTTTCTTT.

The chain is built from TRBV5-1 and TRBJ2-1; TRBD2 might be the D (6 bases). V lost 4 bases, J lost 2 bases, and 10 bases lay in between. The CDR3 runs 14 residues. Germline V CDR1 and CDR2: SGHRS, YFSETQ. CDR3 region: CASSDGSAYNEQFF. CDR3 bases: TGCGCCAGCAGCGACGGGAGTGCCTACAATGAGCAGTTCTTC. The whole variable domain, remainder taken from reference TRBV5-1 and TRBJ2-1, is KAGVTQTPRYLIKTRGQQVTLSCSPISGHRSVSWYQQTPGQGLQFLFEYFSETQRNKGNFPGRFSGRQFSNSRSEMNVSTLELGDSALYLCASSDGSAYNEQFFGPGTRLTVL.

CDR3 DNA sequence: TGTGCCAGCAGTTTCTGGGGACAAGAGACCCAGTACTTC. This gives the protein CASSFWGQETQYF. The chain is built from TRBV12-3 or TRBV12-4 and TRBJ2-5; D gene unclear. This CDR3 has 13 residues. The V and J ends lost 3 bases and 2 bases respectively, with 7 bases between them.

The chain joins TRBV7-7 to TRBJ2-2; the match to TRBD2 covers 8 bases. The CDR3 has 15 residues. Trimming cost V 6 bases and J 7 bases; bases outside gene matches: 10. Germline-derived CDR1 and CDR2 are SSHAT and FNYEAQ (reference sequence). The CDR3 region is CASRFREGSGGELFF. CDR3 DNA: TGTGCCAGCAGGTTCCGGGAGGGGAGTGGCGGGGAGCTGTTTTTT.

The J gene is TRBJ2-7, the V gene TRBV10-3; D remains ambiguous. V lost 8 bases, J lost 4 bases, and 18 bases lay in between. The CDR3 totals 14 residues. CDR1 is ENHRY and CDR2 is SYGVKD in the germline V gene. As DNA, the CDR3 is TGTGCCATCGGCGGACCCGGAAGGTGGTACGAGCAGTACTTC. Protein product: CAIGGPGRWYEQYF.

The V gene is TRBV20-1, the J gene TRBJ1-2; D gene ambiguous. V lost 4 bases and J 2 bases, leaving 14 bases between the germline ends. Germline V gene lookup returns CDR1 DFQATT and CDR2 SNEGSKA (reference sequence). The CDR3 sequence is 14 residues long. DNA for the CDR3: TGCAGTGCTAACTCTCAAACACCAAACTATGGCTACACCTTC. Translating it yields CSANSQTPNYGYTF.